Described below is a single T cell receptor (beta chain) sequence and its context. The antigen it recognizes is unknown. No base quality values were provided; no much bigger clone lies one nucleotide off. Whole blood was collected in K2EDTA tubes by collaborating institutions according to the institutions' own protocols. For TCRbeta analysis, collaborators shipped samples in one of three forms: frozen whole blood, isolated PBMCs, or DNA extracted from either of those sample types. Via the germline V gene (reference sequence), CDR1 is GTSNPN and CDR2 SVGIG. The CDR3 runs 14 amino acids, cysteine and phenylalanine included. Just CDR3 DNA is preserved here, 42 bases in frame from base 1. TCRbeta CDR3 regions were amplified from genomic DNA by means of the immunoSEQ Assay, a bias-controlled multiplex PCR. The original methods were these. Within the assay, amplification of reference gene primers was used to estimate how many nucleated cells each sample contained. To quantify the absolute abundance of each unique TCRbeta CDR3 rearrangement, sequence reads were collapsed and filtered. For each sample, productive Simpson clonality was calculated as the square root of Simpson's diversity index over productive rearrangements. Entries here come from immuneACCESS through TCRdb and include only in-frame sequences with V and J called. Some clones fail to appear in such tables; in the studies checked, an unresolved V gene covers under half of the shortfall, and the cause of the remainder is unknown. The V and J calls and clone size were taken over from that table, and D and trimming were inferred from the DNA. Present in this sample are roughly 240,000 clones, roughly four fifths of which were seen just once. The ten largest clones take up approximately 4.5% of the sample.

The entry originates in a study of blood T cell repertoires in COVID-19 (dated by TCRdb to 2020 to 2022). Context from the whole study: Samples from collaborators originated in the United States, Italy and Spain and spanned both the acute and convalescent phases of COVID-19. The prospective study material was composed of cDNA or gDNA derived from T cells, B-cell-depleted T cells, or PBMCs. The dataset comprised deeply sampled blood TCRbeta repertoires from subjects exposed to, actively infected with, or recovered from COVID-19. The repertoires were released in a freely available public database meant as a resource for research on the immune response to SARS-CoV-2. Samples were obtained from the ongoing ImmuneRACE study (first 160 participants) and from about 1,300 subjects provided by 6 global collaborators. The sample metadata nearly always contained a de-identified subject ID, COVID-19 status, age in years and sex. Where available, HLA class I and class II types were taken from metadata supplied by the sample provider and were not determined by assay-based typing.

Summary of the overall study and its limitations: Clinical and demographic metadata were provided uncurated, with the amount varying by source and participant.

The receptor was isolated from a woman in her seventies with acute or convalescent COVID-19. The chain uses TRBV30 and TRBJ2-3, with TRBD2 as a weak D call on 5 bases. Sequencing was done on a sample of peripheral blood. The nucleotide sequence is TGTGTCGCCGGGCGGGCAGCTAGCACAGATACGCAGTATTTT. It codes for CVAGRAASTDTQYF.